This T cell receptor beta chain was profiled in a study of cytomegalovirus exposure and HLA in healthy donors. It was with 60 Vbeta and 13 Jbeta primers that the PCR ran. Repertoires were generated with immunoSEQ multiplex PCR, while TCRdb's copy carries only in-frame clones and drops some. The sample contains 100,000 or so clones, more than 70% of which appear only once. Notes on this clone: The antigen is not known.

Study results and limitations: It was shown in a later analysis that HLA-associated TCR beta chains were more clonally expanded than other, equally common chains.

CDR1 is LNHDA, CDR2 SQIVND, per germline (reference sequence). V gave up 3 bases and J gave up 3 bases, with 9 bases separating them. The CDR3 covers 14 residues. The specimen sequenced was PBMCs. This receptor was obtained from a man aged 25 to 45 in good health and CMV-seronegative. The gene calls are TRBV19 and TRBJ1-5; D ambiguous. CDR3 nucleotides: TGTGCCAGTAGTATCTGGCCAGACAATCAGCCCCAGCATTTT. This codes for CASSIWPDNQPQHF.